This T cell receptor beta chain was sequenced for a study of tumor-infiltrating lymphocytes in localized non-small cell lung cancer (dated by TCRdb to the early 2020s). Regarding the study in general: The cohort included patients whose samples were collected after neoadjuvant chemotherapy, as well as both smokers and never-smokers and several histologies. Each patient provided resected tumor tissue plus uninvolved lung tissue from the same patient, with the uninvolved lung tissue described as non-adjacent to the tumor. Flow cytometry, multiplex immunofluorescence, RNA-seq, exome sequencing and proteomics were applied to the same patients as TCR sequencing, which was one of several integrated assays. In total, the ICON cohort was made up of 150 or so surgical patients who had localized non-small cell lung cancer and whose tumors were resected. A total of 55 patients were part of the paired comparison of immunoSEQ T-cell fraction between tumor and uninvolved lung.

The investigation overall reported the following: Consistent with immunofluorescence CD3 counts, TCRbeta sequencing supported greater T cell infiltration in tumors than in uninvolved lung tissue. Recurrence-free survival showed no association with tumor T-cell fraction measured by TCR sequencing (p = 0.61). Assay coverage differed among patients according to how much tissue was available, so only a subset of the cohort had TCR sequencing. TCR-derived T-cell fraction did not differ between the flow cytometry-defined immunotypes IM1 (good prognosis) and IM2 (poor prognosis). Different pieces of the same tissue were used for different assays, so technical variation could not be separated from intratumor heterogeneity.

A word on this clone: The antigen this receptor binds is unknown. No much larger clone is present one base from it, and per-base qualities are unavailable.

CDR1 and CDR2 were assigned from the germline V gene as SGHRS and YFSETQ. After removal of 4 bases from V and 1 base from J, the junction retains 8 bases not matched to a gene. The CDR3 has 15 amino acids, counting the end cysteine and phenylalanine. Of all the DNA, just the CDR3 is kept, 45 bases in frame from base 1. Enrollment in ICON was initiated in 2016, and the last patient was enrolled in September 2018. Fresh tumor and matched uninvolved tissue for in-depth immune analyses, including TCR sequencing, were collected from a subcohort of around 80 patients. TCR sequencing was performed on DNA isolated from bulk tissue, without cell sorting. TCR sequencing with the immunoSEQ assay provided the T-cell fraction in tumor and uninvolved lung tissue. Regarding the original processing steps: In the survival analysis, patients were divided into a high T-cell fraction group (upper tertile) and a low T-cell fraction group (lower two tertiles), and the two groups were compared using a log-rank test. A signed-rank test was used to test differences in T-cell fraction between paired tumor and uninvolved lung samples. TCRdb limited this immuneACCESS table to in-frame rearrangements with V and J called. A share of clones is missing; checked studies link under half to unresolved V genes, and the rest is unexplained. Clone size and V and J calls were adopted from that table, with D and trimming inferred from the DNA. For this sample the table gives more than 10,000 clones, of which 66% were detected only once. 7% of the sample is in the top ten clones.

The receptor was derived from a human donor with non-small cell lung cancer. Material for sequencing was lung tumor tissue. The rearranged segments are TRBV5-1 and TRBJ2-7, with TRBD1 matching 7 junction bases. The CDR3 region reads CASSPTGQASYEQYF. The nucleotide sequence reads TGCGCCAGCAGCCCTACCGGACAGGCTTCCTACGAGCAGTACTTC.